The 10 T cell receptor beta chains below were found in one sample sequenced in a study of blood T cell repertoires in COVID-19. Profiled with immunoSEQ multiplex PCR; TCRdb holds only in-frame clones, not every one. The sample yields roughly 100,000 clones, 80% to 85% seen once. Sequencing was performed on peripheral blood. These receptors were taken from a woman aged 80 or over with acute or convalescent COVID-19.

This clone was seen at least ten times. The chain combines TRBV11-3 with TRBJ2-2; 7 bases align to TRBD1. The CDR3 is 15 residues long. Germline assignment: CDR1 SGHNT and CDR2 YENEEA. Trimming took 5 bases from V and 0 from J; bases not matched to a gene: 3. CDR3 in amino acids: CASSRGQTNTGELFF. The CDR3 nucleotides are TGTGCCAGCAGCCGGGGACAGACGAACACCGGGGAGCTGTTTTTT.

This clone was detected only once. The CDR3 DNA is TGTGCCAGCAGCTTGCCAGGGAGTTCTAGCGGGAGTCAAGAGCAGTACGTC. It is translated as CASSLPGSSSGSQEQYV. The chain uses TRBV5-8 and TRBJ2-7; 10 nucleotides agree with TRBD2. V shed 1 base and J 7 bases; nucleotides not matched to a gene: 14. Per germline, CDR1 SGHTS and CDR2 YDEGEE. There are 17 residues in the CDR3.

The chain uses TRBV3-1 (or the pseudogene TRBV3-2) and TRBJ1-2, with unresolved D. V was clipped by 0 bases and J by 4 bases, with 18 bases between them. Germline loops: CDR1 LGHDT, CDR2 YNNKEL (reference sequence). This CDR3 is 17 amino acids long. The DNA of the CDR3 is TGTGCCAGCAGCCAAGAGAGGGTAGTTTCCGAGCGCTATGGCTACACCTTC. Its protein product is CASSQERVVSERYGYTF.

The rearrangement links TRBV7-9 to TRBJ1-2; TRBD1 matches at 12 bases. Per germline, CDR1 SEHNR and CDR2 FQNEAQ (reference sequence). There are 14 residues in the CDR3. V gave up 6 bases and J gave up 9 bases; unmatched junction bases: 8. CDR3 protein: CASSWDRGRVSYTF. CDR3 nucleotide sequence: TGTGCCAGCAGTTGGGACAGGGGGCGCGTAAGCTACACCTTC.

V is TRBV5-6 and J is TRBJ1-1, with D uncertain. Germline V CDR1 and CDR2: SGHDT, YYEEEE. This CDR3 comprises 14 residues. Trimming shortened V by 2 bases and J by 4 bases, and 12 bases separated the two germline ends. This chain's CDR3 is CASSFPGKSTEAFF. CDR3 DNA sequence: TGTGCCAGCAGCTTCCCGGGGAAGAGCACTGAAGCTTTCTTT.

This clone was observed a few times. The chain combines TRBV7-8 with TRBJ1-1, with 11 bases lining up with TRBD1. The CDR3 runs 16 residues. Germline V CDR1 and CDR2: SGHVS, FQNEAQ. The J segment lost 1 base and the V segment lost 4 bases, leaving 5 bases of the junction unmatched. In nucleotides, the CDR3 is TGTGCCAGCAGCTCCCGGGACAGGGGGTCGAACACTGAAGCTTTCTTT. Translated: CASSSRDRGSNTEAFF.

This clone was detected once. This sequence joins TRBV24-1 and TRBJ2-6; tentatively, D is TRBD1 (6 bases). Trimming took 4 bases from V and 0 from J, leaving 9 bases between them. The CDR3 contains 16 residues. The germline V gene has CDR1 KGHDR and CDR2 SFDVKD. The CDR3 DNA follows: TGTGCCACCAGTGAACTACAGGGCTCTGGGGCCAACGTCCTGACTTTC. Encoded protein: CATSELQGSGANVLTF.

This clone was detected only once. The CDR3 DNA sequence: TGTGCCATCAGTGATACAGGGAGAAATTCACCCCTCCACTTT. This sequence encodes CAISDTGRNSPLHF. This chain joins TRBV10-3 and TRBJ1-6, with D perhaps TRBD1 (6 bases). CDR1 and CDR2 (germline): ENHRY, SYGVKD. V shed 3 bases and J shed 7 bases, with 10 bases lying between them. CDR3 size: 14 residues.

The chain links TRBV5-6 to TRBJ2-7; D not certain. This CDR3 has 16 residues. Germline-derived CDR1 and CDR2 are SGHDT and YYEEEE. The V end lost 1 base, the J end lost 3 bases, and 17 bases lay between the germline ends. The CDR3 here is CASSLWNDGGYYEQYF. In nucleotides, the CDR3 is TGTGCCAGCAGCTTGTGGAACGACGGCGGCTACTACGAGCAGTACTTC.

J is TRBJ2-1 and V is TRBV10-3; D might be TRBD2 (6 bases). V lost 3 bases and J 8 bases, leaving 8 bases between the germline ends. This CDR3 region has 12 residues. Germline V gene data show CDR1 as ENHRY and CDR2 as SYGVKD. CDR3 protein: CAISDSGYEQFF. CDR3 DNA: TGTGCCATCAGTGATAGCGGCTATGAGCAGTTCTTC.